The table lists the clone carrying this T cell receptor (beta chain) with a few counts. Its antigen is unknown. The data were obtained in a study of PD-1 blockade in classical Hodgkin lymphoma. Measured with immunoSEQ multiplex PCR; TCRdb has only the in-frame clones, and not every one. This sample yields about 37,000 clones, of which less than 85% are seen a single time; 15% to 20% belongs to the top ten. All the patients suffered relapse after autologous stem cell transplantation, and brentuximab vedotin exposure differed. Best outcomes ranged across complete response, partial response and progressive disease. This CDR3 is 16 amino acids long. The V segment lost 4 bases and the J segment 5 bases; nucleotides outside the gene matches: 14. Germline assignment: CDR1 SGHRS and CDR2 YFSETQ. Study-wide points: The baseline diversity of complete responders showed similarity to that of newly diagnosed patients.

The sample consisted of peripheral blood mononuclear cells (PBMCs), taken before the second cycle of nivolumab. The chain links TRBV5-1 to TRBJ1-2, with 7 bases that match TRBD1. This clonotype was sampled from a human donor with classical Hodgkin lymphoma. The CDR3 sequence: CASSTLSGTVTYGYTF. CDR3 nucleotide sequence: TGCGCCAGCAGCACCCTCTCGGGGACAGTTACTTATGGCTACACCTTC.